The next 2 T cell receptor beta chains were all read from a single sample in a study of CD8+CD57+ T cells in acquired aplastic anemia. Whoever was chosen for sequencing had shown CD8+CD57+ cell expansion by flow cytometry. Researchers used genomic DNA as the template to profile TCR beta VDJ and CDR3. TCRdb ran MiXCR on the reads and lists one entry per CDR3 protein. The sample lists roughly 280,000 distinct CDR3 sequences; 56% were seen once. Material for sequencing was sorted CD4+, CD8+, or CD8+CD57+ T cells (not recorded which) from PBMCs. The receptors shown here come from a human donor with aplastic anemia.

This clonotype is a singleton in its sample. The genes are TRBV5-8 and TRBJ2-6; possibly TRBD1 for D (5 bases). Trimming removed 4 bases at V and 2 bases at J, with 10 bases between. Germline values: CDR1 SGHTS, CDR2 YDEGEE. CDR3 length: 15 amino acids. This chain's CDR3 is CASSKGVPGANVLTF. CDR3 nucleotides: TGTGCCAGCAGCAAAGGGGTGCCTGGGGCCAACGTCCTGACTTTC.

With respect to this clonotype: At one end, the junction sequence differs from germline, possibly due to a read error. The V gene is TRBV5-1, the J gene TRBJ1-1; perhaps TRBD1 as D (5 bases). Germline loops: CDR1 SGHRS, CDR2 YFSETQ. The CDR3 has 14 residues. In DNA form, the CDR3 reads TGCGCCAGCAACTTGGCCGGGACGCCTGGGGGAGCTTTCTTT. This encodes CASNLAGTPGGAFF.